The rows below give T cell receptor beta chains drawn from one sample of a study of shared clonotypes between healthy human individuals. This table comes from immunoSEQ multiplex PCR, and its TCRdb copy is limited to in-frame clones, with some not included. Among about half a million clones, 81% were seen once, and the ten largest hold more than 9.5%. Sequenced input: PBMCs. The receptors here all came from a woman aged 40 to 49 in good health. Some clones in this sample may be carry-over from other donors' samples. Both conserved end residues are part of each CDR3. The D gene is left open where the match is weak. Rows may omit the clone size; those that give it use once, few, many or a size class.

>14|TRBV4-1|NA|TRBJ1-1|NA
TGCGCCAGCAGCCGGGGGGGTTTGAACACTGAAGCTTTCTTT
CASSRGGLNTEAFF
>13|TRBV18|NA|TRBJ1-3|NA
TGTGCCAGCTCACCAAATTACCGGGACACCCTCCTATTT
CASSPNYRDTLLF
>16|TRBV4-2|NA|TRBJ2-7|NA
TGTGCCAGCAGCCAAGTGGGGGTGACGCGCTCCTACGAGCAGTACTTC
CASSQVGVTRSYEQYF
>15|TRBV7-8|TRBD1|TRBJ2-5|NA
TGTGCCAGCACCGTTGAAACAGGGGGCCGTACGACCCAGTACTTC
CASTVETGGRTTQYF
>15|TRBV7-7|TRBD2|TRBJ2-2|many
TGTGCCAGCAGCGCCCTAGCGGAGAACACCGGGGAGCTGTTTTTT
CASSALAENTGELFF
>12|TRBV7-2|TRBD1|TRBJ2-4|NA
TGTGCCAGCAGCGACAGGGGAAACATTCAGTACTTC
CASSDRGNIQYF
>14|TRBV5-4|NA|TRBJ2-7|NA
TGTGCCAGCAGCGGGGACTTGGGGTCCCGCGAGCAGTACTTC
CASSGDLGSREQYF
>14|TRBV19|TRBD1|TRBJ1-5|NA
TGTGCCAGTAGTATGTCAGGGGGGAATCAGCCCCAGCATTTT
CASSMSGGNQPQHF
>16|TRBV9|NA|TRBJ1-2|NA
TGTGCCAGCAGCGGGACATCCGGCAGGGATTCCGGTGGCTACACCTTC
CASSGTSGRDSGGYTF
>12|TRBV11-2|NA|TRBJ2-1|NA
TGTGCCAGCAGCTTGGTAGGGACTGAGCAGTTCTTC
CASSLVGTEQFF
>15|TRBV27|TRBD1|TRBJ1-2|NA
TGTGCCAGCAGTCCTTCCGACAGGGACAACCCTGGCTACACCTTC
CASSPSDRDNPGYTF
>14|TRBV7-2|TRBD2|TRBJ2-1|few
TGTGCCAGCAGCCGACTAGCGGCCTACAATGAGCAGTTCTTC
CASSRLAAYNEQFF
>10|TRBV28|NA|TRBJ1-2|NA
TGTGCCACCCAGAGGCGAGGCTACACCTTC
CATQRRGYTF
>13|TRBV4-1|NA|TRBJ2-1|NA
TGCGCCAGCAGCCAAGTTGGGCGCAATGAGCAGTTCTTC
CASSQVGRNEQFF
>15|TRBV30|NA|TRBJ2-1|NA
TGTGCCTGGAGTGTCTTGCGGCGGGAATACAATGAGCAGTTCTTC
CAWSVLRREYNEQFF
>12|TRBV28|TRBD1|TRBJ1-1|NA
TGTACAACACGACAGGGGGCCACTGAAGCTTTCTTT
CTTRQGATEAFF
>13|TRBV18|NA|TRBJ1-1|NA
TGTGCCAGCTCCGCTCAATGGGATACTGAAGCTTTCTTT
CASSAQWDTEAFF
>14|TRBV7-9|NA|TRBJ2-5|NA
TGTGCCAGCAGCTTAAATCTCGGTTTCGAGACCCAGTACTTC
CASSLNLGFETQYF
>16|TRBV4-2|NA|TRBJ2-2|NA
TGTGCCAGCAGCCAAGAGTTGCGGGAGAACACCGGGGAGCTGTTTTTT
CASSQELRENTGELFF
>16|TRBV7-2|TRBD2|TRBJ2-5|NA
TGTGCCAGCAGCTCCCCCTTGGCGGGAGTGCGTGGGACCCAGTACTTC
CASSSPLAGVRGTQYF
>13|TRBV30|TRBD1|TRBJ1-1|NA
TGTGCCTGGAGCACAGGGGGGAACACTGAAGCTTTCTTT
CAWSTGGNTEAFF
>11|TRBV19|TRBD1|TRBJ1-2|NA
TGTGCCAGTAGTACCCGACAGGGGTACACCTTC
CASSTRQGYTF